The sequence of this TCR beta chain was determined in a study of cytomegalovirus exposure and HLA in healthy donors. Looking at the study overall: The use of the same platform for the 90 to 150 validation repertoires and the 550 to 700 first-cohort repertoires was reported by a later analysis. Regarding the study as a whole: There were a few CMV-associated chains whose specificity for CMV antigens was confirmed in vitro. Among TCR beta chains, those listed as cytomegalovirus-associated numbered some 160.

Looked up from germline, CDR1 is SGHAT and CDR2 is FQNNGV. V gave up 5 bases and J gave up 2 bases; unmatched junction bases: 3. This CDR3 has 15 residues. Sequencing was performed with immunoSEQ multiplex PCR; in TCRdb, only in-frame clones are kept and a portion is missing. The sample lists some 90,000 clones; less than 90% were seen once. Comments on this clone: Its target is not known.

This TCR was recovered from a young man in good health and CMV-seropositive. Sequenced: PBMCs. The chain carries TRBV11-2 and TRBJ2-2; 9 bases agree with TRBD2. CDR3 nucleotide sequence: TGTGCCAGCAGCGTTAGCGGGAGAAACACCGGGGAGCTGTTTTTT. Translation gives CASSVSGRNTGELFF. Looking up the rest from reference TRBV11-2 and TRBJ2-2 gives the full variable domain: EAGVAQSPRYKIIEKRQSVAFWCNPISGHATLYWYQQILGQGPKLLIQFQNNGVVDDSQLPKDRFSAERLKGVDSTLKIQPAKLEDSAVYLCASSVSGRNTGELFFGEGSRLTVL.